The rows below give T cell receptor beta chains drawn from one sample of a study of CD8+ T cells in alopecia areata. Generated by immunoSEQ multiplex PCR, the TCRdb table keeps only in-frame clones and is missing some. The sample carries approximately 150,000 clones, approximately 60% recorded once. The sample was CD4+ T cells sorted from blood. Receptors were obtained from a human donor in good health. Both conserved end residues are part of each CDR3. Each record gives: J gene, V gene, clone size, D gene, CDR3 protein, CDR3 DNA. D genes are given only for firm matches. The size field is filled for only some rows; it gives once, few, many or a size class.

J gene: TRBJ2-1
V gene: TRBV9
clone size: .
D gene: .
CDR3 protein: CASSVEGTSVNEQFF
CDR3 DNA: TGTGCCAGCAGCGTAGAGGGGACATCCGTCAATGAGCAGTTCTTC

J gene: TRBJ2-5
V gene: TRBV14
clone size: .
D gene: TRBD2
CDR3 protein: CASSQGTSGQTQYF
CDR3 DNA: TGTGCCAGCAGCCAAGGGACTAGCGGTCAGACCCAGTACTTC

J gene: TRBJ1-4
V gene: TRBV5-6
clone size: few
D gene: .
CDR3 protein: CASSETGENEKLFF
CDR3 DNA: TGTGCCAGCAGCGAGACAGGCGAGAATGAAAAACTGTTTTTT

J gene: TRBJ2-7
V gene: TRBV29-1
clone size: .
D gene: .
CDR3 protein: CSVVDSYEQYF
CDR3 DNA: TGCAGCGTTGTCGACTCCTACGAGCAGTACTTC

J gene: TRBJ1-3
V gene: TRBV30
clone size: .
D gene: .
CDR3 protein: CASVPRGPGNTIYF
CDR3 DNA: TGTGCCTCCGTCCCGAGGGGTCCTGGAAACACCATATATTTT

J gene: TRBJ1-5
V gene: TRBV7-3
clone size: .
D gene: .
CDR3 protein: CASSLTVDQPQHF
CDR3 DNA: TGTGCCAGCAGCTTAACGGTGGATCAGCCCCAGCATTTT

J gene: TRBJ2-5
V gene: TRBV5-1
clone size: few
D gene: .
CDR3 protein: CASSAEPRKYQETQYF
CDR3 DNA: TGCGCCAGCAGCGCCGAGCCCAGAAAGTACCAAGAGACCCAGTACTTC

J gene: TRBJ1-5
V gene: TRBV5-6
clone size: .
D gene: .
CDR3 protein: CASSLAFRGQPQHF
CDR3 DNA: TGTGCCAGCAGCTTGGCCTTTCGGGGTCAGCCCCAGCATTTT

J gene: TRBJ1-2
V gene: TRBV6-5
clone size: .
D gene: .
CDR3 protein: CASSYSWGLPYGYTF
CDR3 DNA: TGTGCCAGCAGTTACTCGTGGGGGCTGCCCTATGGCTACACCTTC

J gene: TRBJ1-2
V gene: TRBV10-3
clone size: .
D gene: .
CDR3 protein: CAISEHGGYGYTF
CDR3 DNA: TGTGCCATCAGTGAGCATGGGGGCTATGGCTACACCTTC

J gene: TRBJ2-6
V gene: TRBV30
clone size: .
D gene: .
CDR3 protein: CAWSSLGDLIFGANVLTF
CDR3 DNA: TGTGCCTGGAGTTCCCTGGGTGATCTCATATTTGGGGCCAACGTCCTGACTTTC

J gene: TRBJ2-1
V gene: TRBV19
clone size: few
D gene: TRBD1
CDR3 protein: CASSPISGGSYNEQFF
CDR3 DNA: TGTGCCAGTAGTCCAATTTCAGGGGGCTCCTACAATGAGCAGTTCTTC

J gene: TRBJ2-7
V gene: TRBV4-1
clone size: .
D gene: TRBD2
CDR3 protein: CASSHWGSGSYEQYF
CDR3 DNA: TGCGCCAGCAGCCATTGGGGCAGCGGGAGCTACGAGCAGTACTTC

J gene: TRBJ2-7
V gene: TRBV30
clone size: .
D gene: .
CDR3 protein: CAWSPRQLYEQYF
CDR3 DNA: TGTGCCTGGAGTCCGAGACAGCTATACGAGCAGTACTTC

J gene: TRBJ2-5
V gene: TRBV5-1
clone size: .
D gene: .
CDR3 protein: CASSSQEGPKETQYF
CDR3 DNA: TGCGCCAGCAGCTCGCAGGAGGGGCCGAAAGAGACCCAGTACTTC

J gene: TRBJ2-7
V gene: TRBV30
clone size: few
D gene: TRBD1
CDR3 protein: CACRQGSSYEQYF
CDR3 DNA: TGTGCCTGCCGACAGGGTAGCTCCTACGAGCAGTACTTC

J gene: TRBJ2-3
V gene: TRBV5-4
clone size: few
D gene: TRBD1
CDR3 protein: CASSLGLTGSGTDTQYF
CDR3 DNA: TGTGCCAGCAGCTTGGGGTTGACAGGGTCAGGCACAGATACGCAGTATTTT

J gene: TRBJ2-5
V gene: TRBV11-2
clone size: few
D gene: TRBD2
CDR3 protein: CASSSGTKETQYF
CDR3 DNA: TGTGCCAGCAGCTCGGGGACTAAAGAGACCCAGTACTTC

J gene: TRBJ2-6
V gene: TRBV29-1
clone size: few
D gene: .
CDR3 protein: CSVVTGRAGANVLTF
CDR3 DNA: TGCAGCGTTGTAACAGGGAGGGCTGGGGCCAACGTCCTGACTTTC

J gene: TRBJ2-7
V gene: TRBV9
clone size: .
D gene: TRBD1
CDR3 protein: CASSVTGREQYF
CDR3 DNA: TGTGCCAGCAGCGTGACAGGGCGCGAGCAGTACTTC

J gene: TRBJ2-6
V gene: TRBV27
clone size: few
D gene: .
CDR3 protein: CASSLWGANVLTF
CDR3 DNA: TGTGCCAGCAGTTTATGGGGGGCCAACGTCCTGACTTTC

J gene: TRBJ2-1
V gene: TRBV5-1
clone size: once
D gene: .
CDR3 protein: CASSLGLTAGYNEQFF
CDR3 DNA: TGCGCCAGCAGCTTGGGCCTTACGGCGGGCTACAATGAGCAGTTCTTC

J gene: TRBJ1-1
V gene: TRBV5-6
clone size: .
D gene: TRBD1
CDR3 protein: CASSFDSLTGINTEAFF
CDR3 DNA: TGTGCCAGCAGCTTTGATAGTCTGACAGGGATCAACACTGAAGCTTTCTTT

J gene: TRBJ1-1
V gene: TRBV7-2
clone size: .
D gene: TRBD1
CDR3 protein: CASSPRDRRSLNTEAFF
CDR3 DNA: TGTGCCAGCAGCCCGAGGGACAGGCGATCCTTAAACACTGAAGCTTTCTTT

J gene: TRBJ2-1
V gene: TRBV28
clone size: .
D gene: TRBD2
CDR3 protein: CASSPVWREDHNEQFF
CDR3 DNA: TGTGCCAGCAGTCCCGTTTGGCGGGAGGACCACAATGAGCAGTTCTTC

J gene: TRBJ2-2
V gene: TRBV29-1
clone size: few
D gene: .
CDR3 protein: CSVEFRRNTGELFF
CDR3 DNA: TGCAGCGTTGAATTCCGCCGTAACACCGGGGAGCTGTTTTTT

J gene: TRBJ1-1
V gene: TRBV5-1
clone size: few
D gene: TRBD1
CDR3 protein: CASSNRTGLTEAFF
CDR3 DNA: TGCGCCAGCAGCAACCGGACAGGGCTTACTGAAGCTTTCTTT

J gene: TRBJ1-4
V gene: TRBV18
clone size: .
D gene: TRBD1
CDR3 protein: CASSLSRGTGNEKLFF
CDR3 DNA: TGTGCCAGCTCACTTTCGCGAGGGACAGGGAATGAAAAACTGTTTTTT

J gene: TRBJ2-3
V gene: TRBV29-1
clone size: .
D gene: TRBD2
CDR3 protein: CSVQGLAGGTDTQYF
CDR3 DNA: TGCAGCGTCCAGGGACTAGCGGGGGGGACAGATACGCAGTATTTT

J gene: TRBJ2-7
V gene: TRBV29-1
clone size: .
D gene: .
CDR3 protein: CSVEDGGSEQYF
CDR3 DNA: TGCAGCGTTGAAGACGGGGGATCCGAGCAGTACTTC

J gene: TRBJ1-1
V gene: TRBV29-1
clone size: .
D gene: TRBD1
CDR3 protein: CSVDRDRANTEAFF
CDR3 DNA: TGCAGCGTTGACCGGGACAGGGCGAACACTGAAGCTTTCTTT

J gene: TRBJ1-1
V gene: TRBV29-1
clone size: .
D gene: TRBD1
CDR3 protein: CSAGQVMNTEAFF
CDR3 DNA: TGCAGCGCCGGACAGGTGATGAACACTGAAGCTTTCTTT

J gene: TRBJ2-7
V gene: TRBV6-5
clone size: .
D gene: TRBD1
CDR3 protein: CATRDRGREQYF
CDR3 DNA: TGTGCCACCCGGGACAGGGGACGCGAGCAGTACTTC

J gene: TRBJ2-1
V gene: TRBV30
clone size: few
D gene: .
CDR3 protein: CAWTVGGAGYNEQFF
CDR3 DNA: TGTGCCTGGACCGTAGGGGGAGCCGGGTACAATGAGCAGTTCTTC

J gene: TRBJ2-5
V gene: TRBV13
clone size: .
D gene: .
CDR3 protein: CASSPRRGQYF
CDR3 DNA: TGTGCCAGCAGCCCACGACGAGGCCAGTACTTC

J gene: TRBJ2-1
V gene: TRBV6-1
clone size: .
D gene: TRBD1
CDR3 protein: CASSRGQSYNEQFF
CDR3 DNA: TGTGCCAGCTCCAGGGGGCAGTCCTACAATGAGCAGTTCTTC

J gene: TRBJ1-4
V gene: TRBV27
clone size: .
D gene: TRBD1
CDR3 protein: CASSRTGKVEKLFF
CDR3 DNA: TGTGCCAGCAGCCGGACAGGGAAGGTGGAAAAACTGTTTTTT

J gene: TRBJ2-3
V gene: TRBV2
clone size: .
D gene: .
CDR3 protein: CASRWEADTQYF
CDR3 DNA: TGTGCCAGCCGGTGGGAGGCAGATACGCAGTATTTT

J gene: TRBJ1-2
V gene: TRBV4-2
clone size: .
D gene: .
CDR3 protein: CASSQDDRYGGYTF
CDR3 DNA: TGTGCCAGCAGCCAAGACGACAGGTACGGTGGCTACACCTTC

J gene: TRBJ2-1
V gene: TRBV29-1
clone size: .
D gene: .
CDR3 protein: CSVGAYNEQFF
CDR3 DNA: TGCAGCGTTGGGGCGTACAATGAGCAGTTCTTC

J gene: TRBJ2-7
V gene: TRBV5-4
clone size: .
D gene: .
CDR3 protein: CASSLAGRETYEQYF
CDR3 DNA: TGTGCCAGCAGCTTGGCCGGTCGGGAGACCTACGAGCAGTACTTC

J gene: TRBJ2-1
V gene: TRBV5-1
clone size: .
D gene: TRBD2
CDR3 protein: CASSLDPTSGSHSYNEQFF
CDR3 DNA: TGCGCCAGCAGCTTGGACCCCACTAGCGGGAGTCACTCCTACAATGAGCAGTTCTTC

J gene: TRBJ2-1
V gene: TRBV29-1
clone size: few
D gene: TRBD1
CDR3 protein: CSAAGTGLGNEQFF
CDR3 DNA: TGCAGCGCTGCAGGGACAGGTCTGGGCAATGAGCAGTTCTTC

J gene: TRBJ2-4
V gene: TRBV4-1
clone size: few
D gene: TRBD2
CDR3 protein: CASSYQREVKNIQYF
CDR3 DNA: TGCGCCAGCAGCTACCAGCGGGAGGTCAAAAACATTCAGTACTTC